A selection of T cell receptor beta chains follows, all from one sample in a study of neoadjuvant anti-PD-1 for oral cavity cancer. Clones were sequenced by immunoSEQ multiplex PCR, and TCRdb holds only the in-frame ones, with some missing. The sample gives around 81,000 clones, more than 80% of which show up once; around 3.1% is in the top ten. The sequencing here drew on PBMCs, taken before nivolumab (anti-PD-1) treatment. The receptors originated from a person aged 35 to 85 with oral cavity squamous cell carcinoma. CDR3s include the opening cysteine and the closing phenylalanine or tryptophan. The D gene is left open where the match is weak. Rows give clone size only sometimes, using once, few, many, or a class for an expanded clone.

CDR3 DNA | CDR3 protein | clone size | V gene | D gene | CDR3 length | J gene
TGTGCCAGCACCAGGTCGAGCGCGGGAGAAAAGACCCAGTACTTC | CASTRSSAGEKTQYF | NA | TRBV6-5 | TRBD2 | 15 | TRBJ2-5
TGTGCCAGCAGTGAAGATCAGATGGGTGTCGCCTACGAGCAGTACTTC | CASSEDQMGVAYEQYF | once | TRBV6-1 | NA | 16 | TRBJ2-7
TGTGCCAGCAGCTTAGAAGGGGACAGCTACAATGAGCAGTTCTTC | CASSLEGDSYNEQFF | NA | TRBV11-1 | TRBD1 | 15 | TRBJ2-1
TGTGCCTGGAGTCAACCGGGACAGGGGGTTCTATGCTTC | CAWSQPGQGVLCF | once | TRBV30 | TRBD1 | 13 | TRBJ1-2
TGTGCCGGGGAATCCTACGAGCAGTACTTC | CAGESYEQYF | NA | TRBV15 | NA | 10 | TRBJ2-7
TGTGCCTGGACCCCCAAACAGGGAAACACTGAAGCTTTCTTT | CAWTPKQGNTEAFF | NA | TRBV30 | NA | 14 | TRBJ1-1
TGTGCCAGCAGTTTGACTCCCGGGACTCCCCCCGATGAGCAGTTCTTC | CASSLTPGTPPDEQFF | NA | TRBV2 | NA | 16 | TRBJ2-1
TGTGCCAGCAGTCAGACCGGCCAAGAGACCCAGTACTTC | CASSQTGQETQYF | NA | TRBV7-8 | NA | 13 | TRBJ2-5
TGTGCCAGCACCCTGGACAGGGGATCGAACACCGGGGAGCTGTTTTTT | CASTLDRGSNTGELFF | NA | TRBV7-2 | TRBD1 | 16 | TRBJ2-2
TGTGCCAGCAGCTCCCAACAGGGGGCTTTCTACAATGAGCAGTTCTTC | CASSSQQGAFYNEQFF | NA | TRBV11-2 | TRBD1 | 16 | TRBJ2-1
TGCGCCAGCAGCTTGGCAGGGGTCACTGGAAACACCATATATTTT | CASSLAGVTGNTIYF | NA | TRBV5-1 | NA | 15 | TRBJ1-3
TGTGCCAGCAGCGTAGACACGGGTTTACAAGAGACCCAGTACTTC | CASSVDTGLQETQYF | NA | TRBV9 | NA | 15 | TRBJ2-5
TGTGCCAGCAGCCCCTCATGGGGAGTGGACAATGAGCAGTTCTTC | CASSPSWGVDNEQFF | NA | TRBV9 | NA | 15 | TRBJ2-1
TGCGCCAGCACTCGGACTAGCGGTCAAGAGACCCAGTACTTC | CASTRTSGQETQYF | NA | TRBV10-2 | TRBD2 | 14 | TRBJ2-5
TGTGCCAGCAGCTTCGAACTAGCGGGAGGGACGGGAAACATTCAGTACTTC | CASSFELAGGTGNIQYF | NA | TRBV5-6 | TRBD2 | 17 | TRBJ2-4
TGTGCCAGCAGTTCGGAGGACAATCAGCCCCAGCATTTT | CASSSEDNQPQHF | NA | TRBV2 | NA | 13 | TRBJ1-5
TGTGCCAGCAGTGGGGGACTAGCTTTCAATGAGCAGTTCTTC | CASSGGLAFNEQFF | NA | TRBV25-1 | TRBD2 | 14 | TRBJ2-1
TGTGCCAGCAGTTACATGTGGGAGGGGCGCTACGAGCAGTACTTC | CASSYMWEGRYEQYF | NA | TRBV6-5 | TRBD2 | 15 | TRBJ2-7
TGCGCCAGCAGCTTCGGGCAGGGTAATGAAAAACTGTTTTTT | CASSFGQGNEKLFF | NA | TRBV5-1 | NA | 14 | TRBJ1-4
TGTGCCAGCAGCTTGGTAGGGGGCGCGTATTTAGTCCAAGAGACCCAGTACTTC | CASSLVGGAYLVQETQYF | NA | TRBV5-6 | TRBD1 | 18 | TRBJ2-5
TGTGCCAGCAGTAAATTCGGGACAGGGACCTACAATGAGCAGTTCTTC | CASSKFGTGTYNEQFF | NA | TRBV7-3 | TRBD1 | 16 | TRBJ2-1
TGTGCCAGCAGTTACTCTAGGGCGAACACTGAAGCTTTCTTT | CASSYSRANTEAFF | once | TRBV6-5 | NA | 14 | TRBJ1-1
TGCAGTGCCCCACAGGAGAGTCAAGCTTTCTTT | CSAPQESQAFF | once | TRBV20-1 | NA | 11 | TRBJ1-1
TGTGCCAGCCGCCCACTAGCGGGAGGGCGCGAGCAGTATTTT | CASRPLAGGREQYF | NA | TRBV11-2 | TRBD2 | 14 | TRBJ2-3
TGTGCCAGCAGCGCGCAGGGTACCGAGCAGTACTTC | CASSAQGTEQYF | NA | TRBV7-2 | NA | 12 | TRBJ2-7
TGTGCCAGCTCCCAAGGGGATAACGATGAGCAGTTCTTC | CASSQGDNDEQFF | NA | TRBV11-3 | NA | 13 | TRBJ2-1
TGTGCCAGCAGCCGGAACGCATACAATGAGCAGTTCTTC | CASSRNAYNEQFF | once | TRBV4-2 | NA | 13 | TRBJ2-1
TGTGCCTGGGCACCGGGACAGGGGAACTACGAGCAGTACTTC | CAWAPGQGNYEQYF | NA | TRBV30 | TRBD1 | 14 | TRBJ2-7
TGTGCCAGCAGTTACTCGCGAGGGGGACAGGGTTCTGACTATTTCTTT | CASSYSRGGQGSDYFF | NA | TRBV6-5 | TRBD1 | 16 | TRBJ1-1
TGTGCCAGCACCCGGACAGGGAATGAAAAACTGTTTTTT | CASTRTGNEKLFF | NA | TRBV11-2 | TRBD1 | 13 | TRBJ1-4
TGTGCCAGCAGTGAAGGACTAGCGTTTAACACTGAAGCTTTCTTT | CASSEGLAFNTEAFF | NA | TRBV6-1 | NA | 15 | TRBJ1-1
TGTGCCATACACAGGGAGCGTACCACTGAAGCTTTCTTT | CAIHRERTTEAFF | once | TRBV2 | NA | 13 | TRBJ1-1
TGCGCCAGCAGCTTGGAGGGCGGGAGGGCCCACGAGCAGTACTTC | CASSLEGGRAHEQYF | once | TRBV5-1 | TRBD2 | 15 | TRBJ2-7
TGTGCCAGCAGCCATACAGGGTCGGATGGCTACACCTTC | CASSHTGSDGYTF | few | TRBV14 | NA | 13 | TRBJ1-2
TGCGCCAGCAGTACAAGCGGGTCTCCCTACGAGCAGTACTTC | CASSTSGSPYEQYF | NA | TRBV5-1 | NA | 14 | TRBJ2-7
TGTGCCAGCAGACCCTGGGAGGCGAACACTGAAGCTTTCTTT | CASRPWEANTEAFF | NA | TRBV27 | NA | 14 | TRBJ1-1
TGCGCCAGCAGCCCAGAAGGTCTAGCGGGAGGGCTGGGAGATACGCAGTATTTT | CASSPEGLAGGLGDTQYF | few | TRBV5-1 | TRBD2 | 18 | TRBJ2-3
TGTGCCAGCGCCGGACCGGGACATCTAGTTAACTATGGCTACACCTTC | CASAGPGHLVNYGYTF | NA | TRBV28 | NA | 16 | TRBJ1-2
TGTGCCAGCAGCTGGAACGGACCCCCCGGGGGAGATACGCAGTATTTT | CASSWNGPPGGDTQYF | NA | TRBV5-6 | NA | 16 | TRBJ2-3
TGTGCCAGCTCACCACAGGGGACGGGGAATGAAAAACTGTTTTTT | CASSPQGTGNEKLFF | few | TRBV18 | NA | 15 | TRBJ1-4
TGTGCCTGGAGTGTAAACGGGAGAGCTGGGGGTGGAGATACGCAGTATTTT | CAWSVNGRAGGGDTQYF | medium-sized | TRBV30 | NA | 17 | TRBJ2-3
TGCGCCAGCAGCTTGGTAGCGGGATCATACGAGCAGTACTTC | CASSLVAGSYEQYF | NA | TRBV5-1 | TRBD2 | 14 | TRBJ2-7
TGCGCCAGCAGTCCCCCAAGACTTTGCTTACGTGATTCCAATCAGCCCCAGCATTTT | CASSPPRLCLRDSNQPQHF | NA | TRBV23-1 | NA | 19 | TRBJ1-5
TGTGCCAGCAGCACCTCCAGCCAATACACCGGGGAGCTGTTTTTT | CASSTSSQYTGELFF | NA | TRBV7-3 | NA | 15 | TRBJ2-2
TGTGCCAGCAGCTTGGGTTCAGGGAACACCGGGGAGCTGTTTTTT | CASSLGSGNTGELFF | NA | TRBV5-4 | NA | 15 | TRBJ2-2
TGTGCCAGTAGTCCCCCCGGGACTCCCTTACTTGAAGCTTTCTTT | CASSPPGTPLLEAFF | NA | TRBV19 | NA | 15 | TRBJ1-1
TGTGCCAGCAGTCCGCGGGGAGGGGGCGGATACACCATATATTTT | CASSPRGGGGYTIYF | NA | TRBV27 | TRBD1 | 15 | TRBJ1-3
TGTGCCAGCAGTGAAGGGGCGGGGGCGTACTACGAGCAGTACTTC | CASSEGAGAYYEQYF | NA | TRBV25-1 | NA | 15 | TRBJ2-7
TGTGCCACCAGCGAGGGACCTCGGAATGAGCAGTTCTTC | CATSEGPRNEQFF | NA | TRBV15 | NA | 13 | TRBJ2-1
TGTGCCAGCAGGCCCGGGTGGGGTACAGGGGGTGTCTACGAGCAGTACTTC | CASRPGWGTGGVYEQYF | few | TRBV2 | TRBD1 | 17 | TRBJ2-7
TGTGCCAGCAGATCGGGGGTGGAATCAAATGAGCAGTTCTTC | CASRSGVESNEQFF | few | TRBV6-1 | NA | 14 | TRBJ2-1
TGTGCCAGCAGCTTAGTTTCAGGGCAATCCACCGGGGAGCTGTTTTTT | CASSLVSGQSTGELFF | once | TRBV7-9 | NA | 16 | TRBJ2-2
TGTGCCAGCAGCACACCAGGTCGTCTAGGCGAGCAGTACTTC | CASSTPGRLGEQYF | NA | TRBV7-2 | NA | 14 | TRBJ2-7
TGTGCCAGCAACCAGGGACCGGGGGAGCTGTTTTTT | CASNQGPGELFF | NA | TRBV2 | NA | 12 | TRBJ2-2
TGTGCCAGCAGCTCGGGACACCCTGCGACGGGGCAGTACTTC | CASSSGHPATGQYF | NA | TRBV6-5 | NA | 14 | TRBJ2-7
TGTGCCAGTAAAATAGCGGGAGGTCCCACCGGGGAGCTGTTTTTT | CASKIAGGPTGELFF | NA | TRBV19 | TRBD2 | 15 | TRBJ2-2
TGTGCCAGCAGTGAGACGAATGAGCAGTTCTTC | CASSETNEQFF | NA | TRBV2 | NA | 11 | TRBJ2-1
TGTGCCAGCAGTGGAGGGGGGGGCCCTTCTGGAAACACCATATATTTT | CASSGGGGPSGNTIYF | NA | TRBV6-1 | NA | 16 | TRBJ1-3
TGTGCCAGCAGTTCGAGGATCCGGACAGGGTTGGGTCAGCCCCAGCATTTT | CASSSRIRTGLGQPQHF | NA | TRBV28 | TRBD1 | 17 | TRBJ1-5